The T cell receptor (beta chain) under discussion was sequenced for a study of shared clonotypes between healthy human individuals. Points on this clone: Antigen unknown.

The study ran the assay at deep level. Some 30,000 T cell genomes (roughly 0.2 ug DNA) went into each sorted-subset replicate. Profiling relied on immunoSEQ multiplex PCR, and the TCRdb table lists in-frame clones only, not all of them. The table lists around 2,000,000 clones, just under 95% of them singletons. Naive CD8 cells, CD45RO-negative and positively selected for CCR7, excluded terminally differentiated effector memory CD45RA+ cells. Free of recent acute infections or vaccinations, the donors were healthy HIV-negative adults. General study results and limits: Shared clonotypes: about 5.3% naive CD4, under 4% naive CD8, around 2.4% memory CD4, under 0.5% memory CD8.

The CDR3 runs to 17 residues. V lost 3 bases to trimming and J lost 3 bases, with 19 bases between them. The germline gives CDR1 KGHSH, CDR2 LQKENI. The receptor's source is a man between 18 and 35 years old in good health. The chain uses TRBV18 and TRBJ2-3; D may correspond to TRBD1 or TRBD2 (7 bases each). Sample: naive CD8+ T cells sorted from blood. The CDR3 loop reads CASSPKGGGGGTDTQYF. CDR3 nucleotide sequence: TGTGCCAGCTCACCGAAGGGAGGGGGCGGAGGAACAGATACGCAGTATTTT.